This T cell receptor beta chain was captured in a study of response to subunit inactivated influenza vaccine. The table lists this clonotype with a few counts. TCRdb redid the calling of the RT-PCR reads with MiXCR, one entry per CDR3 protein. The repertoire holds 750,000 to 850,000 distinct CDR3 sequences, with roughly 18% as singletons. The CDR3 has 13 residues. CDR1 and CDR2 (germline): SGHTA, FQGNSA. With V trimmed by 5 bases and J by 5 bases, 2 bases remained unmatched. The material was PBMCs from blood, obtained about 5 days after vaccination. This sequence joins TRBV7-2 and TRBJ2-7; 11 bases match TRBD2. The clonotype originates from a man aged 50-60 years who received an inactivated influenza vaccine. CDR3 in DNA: TGTGCCAGCAGCACTAGCGGGGGCAACGAGCAGTACTTC. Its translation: CASSTSGGNEQYF.